The entry below gives a single TCR beta chain sequence along with its context. It lacks a known antigen. There are no base qualities to consult, and no much larger clone falls within one base. The CDR3 runs 15 residues from the cysteine to the phenylalanine. Only the CDR3 DNA stays, 45 bases, in frame from base 1. The V end gives up 3 bases and the J end 3 bases, leaving 5 bases in the junction not matched to a gene. CDR1 and CDR2 are drawn from the germline V gene: MDHEN, SYDVKM. The data originate from a study of T cell responses to AZD1222 COVID-19 vaccine (dated by TCRdb to the early 2020s). Notes on the research overall: A total of approximately 240 trial participants underwent TCR sequencing, of whom about 200 had received two doses of AZD1222 and approximately 26 had received two doses of the MenACWY control vaccine. Enrollment into the trials was organized by age into subgroups of 18-55, 56-69 and 70-plus years, and those subgroups contained roughly 140, 27 and 60 TCR-sequenced participants, respectively.

Per the publication, the time point label means: about 28 days (+/-7) after the second vaccine dose. Because spike-specific TCR depth and breadth did not differ between the two schedules, AZD1222 recipients who got a second dose at roughly 4 weeks were pooled with those who got a second dose at roughly 12 weeks. Vaccinee samples were obtained from the UK trials COV001 and COV002, which included a single-blind randomized controlled phase 2/3 trial of AZD1222 (ChAdOx1 nCoV-19) in healthy adults. For TCRbeta chain sequencing, PBMC samples from trial participants were taken at day 0 and at day 28 after the second dose. The CDR3 regions of human TCRbeta chains were analyzed by immunosequencing. The study's processing was this. Repertoire TCRs were checked for matches against a reference library of SARS-CoV-2-specific TCRs that had been generated using the MIRA antigen-specificity platform. Breadth was defined as the fraction of unique TCRs that were SARS-CoV-2-associated. Depth was defined as the fraction of total T cells that were SARS-CoV-2-associated. Using the MIRA data, each spike-specific TCR was mapped to the spike region that the TCR reacts to and placed in a CD4 or CD8 class. Log10-transformed breadth and depth values were compared by one-way ANOVA with Sidak's multiple comparisons tests. TCRdb's version of the immuneACCESS table is confined to in-frame rearrangements and falls short of the full clone set. An unresolved V gene accounts for under half of the shortfall where checked; the remainder is of unknown origin. The V and J calls and the clone size are those of that table, but D and trimming were determined from the DNA. In this sample the table shows approximately 180,000 clones, 88% of which occur a single time. 20% to 30% of the sample is held by the ten biggest clonotypes.

The paper as a whole reports these results and caveats: The vaccine-associated CD4 TCRs covered the entire spike protein, and the dominant responses fell in regions 160-218 and 743-854. The 56-69-year group was small, and its depth increase did not reach significance, likely because of low power. Because no samples from the day 14 peak response were available, repertoires could be characterized only after the peak T cell response. Spike-specific TCR breadth and depth rose significantly after two AZD1222 doses compared with day 0 and with MenACWY recipients. Only five to seven AZD1222 recipients were SARS-CoV-2 seropositive at baseline, limiting conclusions about previously exposed vaccinees. Participants were mostly white British, with more females than males. The authors suggested clonal diversity may have been underestimated. Reportedly, close to half of the unique spike-specific TCRs recognized epitopes lying outside the regions that are mutated in the B.1.351 and B.1.1.7 variants.

The sequence was collected from an adult who received the AZD1222 COVID-19 vaccine. This specimen consisted of peripheral blood, obtained 28 days after the second AZD1222 dose. The chain uses TRBV28 and TRBJ1-5; 7 central nucleotides agree with TRBD1. DNA sequence: TGTGCCAGCAGTTTTGAGGGGGCTCTCAATCAGCCCCAGCATTTT. It codes for CASSFEGALNQPQHF.